The 28 T cell receptor beta chains given below trace back to one sample, sequenced in a study of T cell repertoires in cytomegalovirus infection. A single record per CDR3 protein comes from TCRdb applying MiXCR to the reads. The profile shows 150,000 or so distinct CDR3 sequences, about a quarter of them singletons. Material for sequencing was PBMCs. Receptor source: a human donor in good health (CMV status not recorded). Some clones in this sample may be carry-over from other donors' samples.

The J gene is TRBJ2-3, the V gene TRBV28; TRBD2 is a possible D gene (5 bases). Deletions cut 1 base from V and 4 bases from J, with 18 bases between. Germline values: CDR1 MDHEN, CDR2 SYDVKM. CDR3 length: 17 amino acids. The CDR3 DNA follows: TGTGCCAGCAGTTTATCGTTAAGCGGTCTTTTGGCAGATACGCAGTATTTT. This translates into CASSLSLSGLLADTQYF.

This clonotype was observed a handful of times. The chain is built from TRBV12-5 and TRBJ2-2; D is ambiguous. Trimming removed 3 bases at V and 7 bases at J, with 6 bases between. CDR3 length: 12 residues. CDR1 and CDR2 from the germline V gene are LGHNT and FRNRAP. The CDR3 reads CASGLANGELFF. Here the CDR3 DNA reads TGTGCTAGTGGTTTAGCAAACGGGGAGCTGTTTTTT. The whole variable domain, filled in from reference TRBV12-5 and TRBJ2-2, reads DARVTQTPRHKVTEMGQEVTMRCQPILGHNTVFWYRQTMMQGLELLAYFRNRAPLDDSGMPKDRFSAEMPDATLATLKIQPSEPRDSAVYFCASGLANGELFFGEGSRLTVL.

This rearrangement joins TRBV7-9 to TRBJ2-7; D unresolved. Germline-derived CDR1 and CDR2 are SEHNR and FQNEAQ (reference sequence). This CDR3 is 14 amino acids long. The V gene lost 5 bases and the J gene lost 2 bases, with 13 bases spanning the gap. The DNA of the CDR3 is TGTGCCAGCAGCCAGGTCCTAGGGACCTACGAGCAGTACTTC. Translated: CASSQVLGTYEQYF.

The chain uses TRBV28 and TRBJ2-2; TRBD1 matches at 7 bases. The junction had 4 bases not matched to a gene; V was cut back by 5 bases and J by 4 bases. Looked up from germline, CDR1 is MDHEN and CDR2 is SYDVKM. The CDR3 contains 14 residues. CDR3: CASSPRTGTGELFF. The CDR3 nucleotides read TGTGCCAGCAGTCCGAGGACAGGCACCGGGGAGCTGTTTTTT.

The rearrangement joins TRBV28 to TRBJ2-3; tentatively, D is TRBD1 (7 bases). The CDR3 contains 14 residues. Germline CDR1 reads MDHEN; CDR2 reads SYDVKM. V lost 3 bases to trimming and J lost 5 bases, with 12 bases between them. CDR3 protein: CASSFQGGEDTQYF. As DNA, the CDR3 is TGTGCCAGCAGTTTTCAGGGGGGAGAAGATACGCAGTATTTT.

This clonotype has only a few counts. This chain joins TRBV20-1 and TRBJ2-3; 14 bases are a match to TRBD2. With 5 bases clipped from V and 6 bases from J, the junction kept 16 bases outside the gene matches. This CDR3 has 18 amino acids. CDR1 and CDR2 from the germline V gene are DFQATT and SNEGSKA (reference sequence). For the CDR3, the DNA is TGCAGTGCTCCAAACCTGCTTGGGACTAGCGGGAGAGGGGATACGCAGTATTTT. As protein: CSAPNLLGTSGRGDTQYF.

The CDR3 DNA reads as TGTGCCAGCAGTTACTGGAGGGAGCAGTACTTC. Protein sequence: CASSYWREQYF. This rearrangement joins TRBV6-2 or TRBV6-3 to TRBJ2-7; D is perhaps TRBD2 (5 bases). CDR3 length equals 11 residues. V was cut by 1 base and J by 7 bases, with 5 bases left in between. In germline, CDR1 is MNHEY, CDR2 SVGEGT.

This clonotype was detected ten times or more. The chain is built from TRBV7-8 and TRBJ2-1, with D perhaps TRBD2 (6 bases). This CDR3 contains 16 residues. Germline V gene lookup returns CDR1 SGHVS and CDR2 FQNEAQ. Trimming took off 7 bases at V and 9 bases at J, with 25 bases between the two ends. The CDR3 bases are TGTGCCAGCAAAAACGTCGGGACTGCCGTTAGCATTGAGCAGTTCTTC. This codes for CASKNVGTAVSIEQFF.

This clonotype came up many times. This sequence joins TRBV7-2 and TRBJ1-5, with 7 bases aligning to TRBD1. Unmatched junction bases numbered 4, after V lost 2 bases and J lost 3 bases. Germline V gene data show CDR1 as SGHTA and CDR2 as FQGNSA. The CDR3 length is 15 residues. CDR3 region: CASSLQGGDNQPQHF. CDR3 sequence (DNA): TGTGCCAGCAGCTTACAGGGGGGGGACAATCAGCCCCAGCATTTT.

In this sample, this clonotype turned up a few times. The chain links TRBV28 to TRBJ2-3, with 7 bases identical to TRBD2. This CDR3 is built from 18 residues. Germline V gene lookup returns CDR1 MDHEN and CDR2 SYDVKM. The trim removed 3 bases at V and 2 bases at J, leaving 14 bases unmatched. The CDR3 region is CASSFGEGRGPLTDTQYF. CDR3 sequence (DNA): TGTGCCAGCAGTTTCGGGGAGGGGAGGGGACCACTCACAGATACGCAGTATTTT.

This clonotype was counted many times. The chain uses TRBV28 and TRBJ2-1; 9 bases are a match to TRBD2. V lost 3 bases and J lost 2; bases outside the gene matches: 2. CDR3 size: 15 residues. Germline CDR1 reads MDHEN; CDR2 reads SYDVKM. CDR3 in DNA: TGTGCCAGCAGTTTTAGCGGGAGTCCCTACAATGAGCAGTTCTTC. Protein product: CASSFSGSPYNEQFF. Complete variable domain (other parts from reference TRBV28 and TRBJ2-1): DVKVTQSSRYLVKRTGEKVFLECVQDMDHENMFWYRQDPGLGLRLIYFSYDVKMKEKGDIPEGYSVSREKKERFSLILESASTNQTSMYLCASSFSGSPYNEQFFGPGTRLTVL.

V gene TRBV29-1 combines with J gene TRBJ1-3, with a weak D call TRBD1 (5 bases). The CDR3 covers 13 residues. V lost 5 bases and J 0 bases, leaving 8 bases between the germline ends. Germline V CDR1 and CDR2: SQVTM, ANQGSEA. The CDR3 bases are TGCAGCGTTCAGGGCAGCTCTGGAAACACCATATATTTT. This encodes CSVQGSSGNTIYF.

J is TRBJ2-1 and V is TRBV28, with 11 bases aligning to TRBD2. Germline V gene data show CDR1 as MDHEN and CDR2 as SYDVKM. V lost 8 bases to trimming and J lost 2 bases; unmatched junction nucleotides: 8. The CDR3 has 16 residues. The CDR3 here is CASSGLAGLTYNEQFF. The CDR3 region has the DNA TGTGCCAGCTCCGGACTAGCGGGTCTGACCTACAATGAGCAGTTCTTC.

This clonotype was counted between two and nine times. This sequence joins TRBV6-6 and TRBJ1-1; D remains unclear. There are 12 residues in the CDR3. The germline V gene has CDR1 MNHNY and CDR2 SVGAGI (reference sequence). V was pared by 5 bases and J by 5 bases, with 9 bases between. The CDR3 DNA reads TGTGCCAGCAGTCCCGGGTGGACTGAAGCTTTCTTT. It translates to CASSPGWTEAFF.

In this sample, this clonotype turned up once. This sequence may be a read error, since a much larger clone differs from it by one base. The chain has TRBV7-2 and TRBJ2-3; 9 bases map to TRBD2. Losses at the gene ends were 4 bases for V and 8 bases for J; bases not matched to a gene: 16. The CDR3 spans 17 residues. Germline V gives CDR1 SGHTA, CDR2 FQGNSA. This CDR3 is CTSSSEVAGGLMVTQYF. The CDR3 DNA sequence: TGTACCAGCAGCTCAGAAGTCGCGGGGGGGCTTATGGTTACGCAGTATTTT.

In this sample, this clonotype turned up a few times. The J gene is TRBJ2-6, the V gene TRBV5-1, with a weak D call TRBD1 (6 bases). Per the germline V gene, CDR1 is SGHRS and CDR2 is YFSETQ. The CDR3 has 15 residues. The V end lost 4 bases, the J end lost 2 bases, and 10 bases lay between the germline ends. The CDR3 coding sequence is TGCGCCAGCAGCCTCACAGGGCCTGGGGCCAACGTCCTGACTTTC. Translating it yields CASSLTGPGANVLTF.

This clonotype appeared a few times. This chain links TRBV5-5 with TRBJ2-7; TRBD1 aligns across 9 bases. The V and J ends lost 3 bases and 4 bases, in that order; junction bases with no gene match: 8. Germline CDR1 and CDR2: SGHKS and YYEKEE (reference sequence). This CDR3 region has 15 residues. As DNA, the CDR3 is TGTGCCAGCAGCTACCCACAGGGGGCTGGATACGAGCAGTACTTC. Translated, it gives CASSYPQGAGYEQYF.

This sequence joins TRBV12-3 or TRBV12-4 and TRBJ2-3, with 10 nucleotides matching TRBD2. This CDR3 has 16 residues. V dropped 4 bases and J dropped 3; count of bases not matched to a gene: 7. Here the CDR3 reads CASSSFLAGVTDTQYF. Written as DNA, the CDR3 is TGTGCCAGCAGTTCTTTTCTAGCGGGAGTGACAGATACGCAGTATTTT.

At least ten counts were recorded for this clonotype. The rearrangement joins TRBV7-6 to TRBJ2-7; D uncertain. The CDR3 runs to 13 residues. V lost 4 bases and J 3 bases, leaving 10 bases between the germline ends. Germline CDR1 is SGHVS and CDR2 is FNYEAQ. Here the CDR3 reads CASSSPTSYEQYF. The CDR3 DNA follows: TGTGCCAGCAGCTCGCCAACAAGCTACGAGCAGTACTTC.

This clonotype has a count of ten or more. The CDR3 sequence: CASSSDRIYGYTF. The DNA of the CDR3 is TGTGCCAGCAGTTCGGACAGGATCTATGGCTACACCTTC. The chain employs TRBV12-3 or TRBV12-4 and TRBJ1-2; 7 nucleotides line up with TRBD1. The CDR3 spans 13 residues. With V trimmed by 4 bases and J by 4 bases, 3 bases remained unmatched.

The gene calls are TRBV19 and TRBJ1-5, with D perhaps matching TRBD1 (5 bases). The ends were cut back, 5 bases at V and 2 bases at J, with 19 bases in the middle. Germline assignment: CDR1 LNHDA and CDR2 SQIVND (reference sequence). CDR3 length equals 17 residues. The CDR3 reads CASSLNRGLQGNQPQHF. The DNA of the CDR3 is TGTGCCAGTAGTTTAAACCGGGGCCTACAAGGCAATCAGCCCCAGCATTTT. Full variable domain (rest looked up from reference TRBV19 and TRBJ1-5): DGGITQSPKYLFRKEGQNVTLSCEQNLNHDAMYWYRQDPGQGLRLIYYSQIVNDFQKGDIAEGYSVSREKKESFPLTVTSAQKNPTAFYLCASSLNRGLQGNQPQHFGDGTRLSIL.

This clonotype was detected many times. The chain combines TRBV6-1 with TRBJ2-3, with 10 positions matching TRBD2. V shed 7 bases and J 5 bases; nucleotides not matched to a gene: 6. Germline V gene data show CDR1 as MNHNS and CDR2 as SASEGT. This CDR3 has 14 residues. In nucleotides, the CDR3 is TGTGCCAGCATCAGCGGGAGGGCCGGAGATACGCAGTATTTT. Translation: CASISGRAGDTQYF.

The chain employs TRBV5-8 and TRBJ2-7, with a tentative D call TRBD2 (6 bases). Germline V gene data show CDR1 as SGHTS and CDR2 as YDEGEE. There are 14 residues in the CDR3. Trimming removed 5 bases at V and 5 bases at J, with 17 bases between. CDR3 loop: CASRRRWDLDEQYF. The CDR3 DNA reads as TGTGCCAGCAGACGCAGATGGGACTTGGACGAGCAGTACTTC.

This clonotype has a handful of counts. In DNA form, the CDR3 reads TGCGCCAGCAGCCCCGGGTGGGATCCCTACGAGCAGTACTTC. Translated, it gives CASSPGWDPYEQYF. The chain uses TRBV4-1 and TRBJ2-7; D ambiguous. Germline CDR1 is MGHRA and CDR2 is YSYEKL. The CDR3 is made up of 14 amino acids. The germline V and J ends were trimmed by 4 bases and 2 bases, with 12 bases remaining between them.

J is TRBJ2-7 and V is TRBV5-6; TRBD1 or TRBD2 may be the D gene (6 bases each). V gave up 6 bases and J gave up 3 bases, with 16 bases separating them. Germline V CDR1 and CDR2: SGHDT, YYEEEE. The CDR3 contains 14 residues. The CDR3 DNA sequence: TGTGCCAGCACCCCAGTTGGAGGGGGCTACGAGCAGTACTTC. Protein sequence: CASTPVGGGYEQYF.

This clonotype was seen ten or more times. The CDR3 spells CASSYSGNYTQYF. CDR3 in DNA: TGTGCCAGCAGCTATAGCGGGAATTATACGCAGTATTTT. The rearrangement links TRBV7-2 to TRBJ2-3; 8 bases agree with TRBD2. The germline V gene has CDR1 SGHTA and CDR2 FQGNSA. V lost 4 bases to trimming and J lost 7 bases; unmatched junction nucleotides: 4. The length of the CDR3 is 13 residues.

The chain recombines TRBV7-9 with TRBJ1-4; D is perhaps TRBD1 (5 bases). Trimming shortened V by 4 bases and J by 4 bases, and 16 bases separated the two germline ends. The CDR3 totals 16 residues. The V gene's germline CDR1 is SEHNR and CDR2 FQNEAQ (reference sequence). The CDR3 region is CASSSSDIVGNEKLFF. In DNA, the CDR3 is TGTGCCAGCAGCTCCTCGGACATCGTAGGTAATGAAAAACTGTTTTTT.

The table lists this clonotype with many counts. The V gene is TRBV7-2, the J gene TRBJ2-6, with 7 bases aligning to TRBD1. The CDR3 runs to 16 residues. Germline CDR1 SGHTA, CDR2 FQGNSA. V gave up 5 bases and J gave up 0 bases; unmatched junction bases: 4. The CDR3 coding sequence is TGTGCCAGCAGCGCAACAGGGGTCTCTGGGGCCAACGTCCTGACTTTC. This encodes CASSATGVSGANVLTF.